One sample yielded the 15 T cell receptor beta chains listed below, sequenced in a study of CD4+ T cells in melanoma. Clones were read by immunoSEQ multiplex PCR, and TCRdb kept only the in-frame ones, dropping some. The data hold 52,000 or so clones, with over 60% observed a single time. The sequenced material came from tumor tissue. The receptors stem from a human donor with melanoma.

The J gene is TRBJ2-3, the V gene TRBV11-1; the D gene is possibly TRBD2 (6 bases). The CDR3 consists of 16 residues. V lost 5 bases and J 2 bases, leaving 17 bases between the germline ends. CDR1 is SGHAT, CDR2 FQDESV, per germline (reference sequence). Written as DNA, the CDR3 is TGTGCCAGCAGCGAGGGACTCCAGATAATCACAGATACGCAGTATTTT. This sequence encodes CASSEGLQIITDTQYF. Complete variable domain (other parts from reference TRBV11-1 and TRBJ2-3): EAEVAQSPRYKITEKSQAVAFWCDPISGHATLYWYRQILGQGPELLVQFQDESVVDDSQLPKDRFSAERLKGVDSTLKIQPAELGDSAMYLCASSEGLQIITDTQYFGPGTRLTVL.

This chain uses TRBV6-5 with TRBJ1-1, with no clear D. CDR3 size: 14 residues. Trimming left V 2 bases short and J 4 bases short, with 11 bases between. Germline V CDR1 and CDR2: MNHEY, SVGAGI. The CDR3 DNA reads TGTGCCAGCAGTTACCGGAGGGAAATCACTGAAGCTTTCTTT. This sequence encodes CASSYRREITEAFF.

This clone was observed once. The chain joins TRBV30 to TRBJ2-5; the match to TRBD2 covers 8 bases. CDR1 and CDR2 from the germline V gene are GTSNPN and SVGIG (reference sequence). Germline trimming cut 4 bases from V and 5 bases from J; bases unmatched to any gene: 6. This CDR3 has 13 amino acids. The CDR3 DNA sequence: TGTGCCTGGACCATCGCGGGGGGCGAGACCCAGTACTTC. Encoded protein: CAWTIAGGETQYF.

The V and J genes are TRBV29-1 and TRBJ2-1; 7 nucleotides align to TRBD1. Germline V lookup: CDR1 SQVTM, CDR2 ANQGSEA. V lost 4 bases and J lost 12; bases outside the gene matches: 9. The CDR3 covers 12 residues. The chain's CDR3 is CSVAQGDQRQFF. The CDR3 nucleotides are TGCAGCGTTGCCCAGGGGGACCAACGGCAGTTCTTC.

This clone was counted many times. The CDR3 loop reads CASADRAADTQYF. DNA for the CDR3: TGTGCCAGCGCCGACAGGGCAGCAGATACGCAGTATTTT. V and J are TRBV9 and TRBJ2-3, with 7 bases matching TRBD1. Germline CDR1 is SGDLS and CDR2 is YYNGEE. This CDR3 has 13 residues. Unmatched junction bases numbered 6, after V lost 7 bases and J lost 4 bases.

This clone was recorded only once. The genes are TRBV7-2 and TRBJ2-1, with D possibly TRBD1 on 6 matching bases. Germline assignment: CDR1 SGHTA and CDR2 FQGNSA. The CDR3 contains 15 residues. Between the trimmed V and J ends, which lost 5 bases and 0 bases, there was a span of 11 bases. The CDR3 DNA sequence: TGTGCCAGCAGCCTACAGGGAAGCTCCTACAATGAGCAGTTCTTC. This translates into CASSLQGSSYNEQFF.

This chain links TRBV6-5 with TRBJ1-2, with a weak D call TRBD1 (6 bases). The V end was cut by 7 bases, the J end by 4 bases, with 16 bases between. Germline CDR1 reads MNHEY; CDR2 reads SVGAGI. The CDR3 runs 14 residues. The CDR3 loop is CASKPGEGIYGYTF. The CDR3 DNA is TGTGCCAGCAAGCCAGGGGAAGGGATCTATGGCTACACCTTC.

The chain uses TRBV4-1 and TRBJ1-1; TRBD1 matches at 7 bases. In germline, CDR1 is MGHRA, CDR2 YSYEKL. With 0 bases clipped from V and 2 bases from J, the junction kept 6 bases outside the gene matches. This CDR3 has 16 residues. CDR3 sequence (DNA): TGCGCCAGCAGCCAAGATGTGGGACAGCTAAACACTGAAGCTTTCTTT. Amino acid sequence: CASSQDVGQLNTEAFF.

This chain uses TRBV19 with TRBJ1-2, with 7 bases identical to TRBD1. Germline values: CDR1 LNHDA, CDR2 SQIVND (reference sequence). V lost 4 bases, J lost 12 bases, and 8 bases stayed unmatched. This CDR3 region has 12 residues. The chain's CDR3 is CASSTGTAIDTF. The CDR3 DNA is TGTGCCAGTAGTACGGGGACAGCGATAGACACCTTC.

This clone has only a few counts. Within the sample, other DNA sequences also encode this same CDR3. V gene TRBV29-1 combines with J gene TRBJ2-7; D is unclear. This CDR3 is 13 amino acids long. V shed 3 bases and J shed 0 bases, with 9 bases lying between them. Germline CDR1 is SQVTM and CDR2 is ANQGSEA. The CDR3: CSVDSLGSYEQYF. The DNA for the CDR3 is TGCAGCGTTGACTCTCTCGGCTCCTACGAGCAGTACTTC.

The chain employs TRBV5-1 and TRBJ1-6, with unresolved D. Between the trimmed V and J ends, which lost 4 bases and 6 bases, there was a span of 11 bases. Germline values: CDR1 SGHRS, CDR2 YFSETQ. This CDR3 region has 14 residues. The CDR3 spells CASSGVMGNSPLHF. CDR3 DNA: TGCGCCAGCAGCGGGGTCATGGGTAATTCACCCCTCCACTTT.

The chain employs TRBV11-1 and TRBJ2-7; possible D gene TRBD2, 6 bases. Germline CDR1 is SGHAT and CDR2 is FQDESV (reference sequence). Trimming took off 8 bases at V and 2 bases at J, with 10 bases between the two ends. The CDR3 extends over 12 amino acids. CDR3 sequence (DNA): TGTGCCAGCGGTGGCGGGGCCTACGAGCAGTACTTC. Encoded protein: CASGGGAYEQYF.

CDR3 bases: TGTGCCAGCAGTTACCAACCGGCGGGGTCGGGAAACACCATATATTTT. Protein sequence: CASSYQPAGSGNTIYF. The chain combines TRBV6-5 with TRBJ1-3; D is unresolved. From germline, CDR1 is MNHEY and CDR2 SVGAGI. CDR3 length: 16 amino acids. The V end was cut by 2 bases, the J end by 4 bases, with 15 bases between.

The chain joins TRBV28 to TRBJ1-5, with a possible D match to TRBD1 (5 bases). CDR1 is MDHEN, CDR2 SYDVKM, per germline. This CDR3 region has 16 residues. Trimming cost V 2 bases and J 0 bases, with 11 bases left between them. The CDR3 reads CASSLGWGPSNQPQHF. The CDR3 DNA reads TGTGCCAGCAGTTTAGGGTGGGGACCTAGCAATCAGCCCCAGCATTTT.

This clone was counted a few times. Its ends do not fully match the called genes, so a read error is possible. CDR3 sequence reads: CASSLGNGGGEHRGAVF. DNA for the CDR3: TGTGCCAGCAGTTTGGGCAACGGCGGGGGCGAACACCGGGGAGCTGTTTTT. V and J are TRBV28 and TRBJ2-2; the D gene is possibly TRBD2 (7 bases). CDR1 is MDHEN and CDR2 is SYDVKM in the germline V gene. The CDR3 has 17 residues.